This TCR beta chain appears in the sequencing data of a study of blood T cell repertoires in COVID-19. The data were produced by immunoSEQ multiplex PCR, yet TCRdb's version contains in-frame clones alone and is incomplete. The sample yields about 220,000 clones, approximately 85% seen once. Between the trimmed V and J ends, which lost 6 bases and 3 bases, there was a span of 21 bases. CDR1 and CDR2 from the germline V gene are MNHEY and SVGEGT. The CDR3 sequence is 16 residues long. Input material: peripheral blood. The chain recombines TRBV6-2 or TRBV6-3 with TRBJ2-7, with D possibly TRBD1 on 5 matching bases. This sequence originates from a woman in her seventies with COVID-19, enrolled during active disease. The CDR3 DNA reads TGTGCCAGCAGCCAACTCCTGACAGCTATAAGCTACGAGCAGTACTTC. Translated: CASSQLLTAISYEQYF.